A single sample is the source of the 19 T cell receptor beta chains below, sequenced in a study of spatial heterogeneity in lung cancer. Sample time point: sample taken at primary tumor resection. Material for sequencing was whole RNA from tumor, nontumor lung or frozen PBMC, left unsorted. Using its own MiXCR run on the 5' RACE reads, TCRdb lists one record per CDR3 protein. The sample carries 45,000 to 65,000 distinct CDR3 sequences, about 7% recorded once. Sample: PBMCs, taken at surgery. The source is a female donor with early-stage non-small cell lung cancer.

This clonotype was recorded at least ten times. The rearrangement links TRBV29-1 to TRBJ2-2; TRBD1 is a possible D gene (5 bases). The CDR3 runs 11 residues. V lost 4 bases to trimming and J lost 5 bases, with 5 bases between them. Germline V gene data show CDR1 as SQVTM and CDR2 as ANQGSEA. CDR3: CSVGQTGELFF. The CDR3, as DNA: TGCAGCGTTGGACAGACCGGGGAGCTGTTTTTT.

This clonotype was picked up many times. The gene calls are TRBV9 and TRBJ2-3; D is ambiguous. Germline CDR1 reads SGDLS; CDR2 reads YYNGEE. CDR3 length equals 17 residues. Trimming removed 2 bases from V and 0 bases from J, with 16 bases in between. This chain's CDR3 is CASSVGRLAPSTDTQYF. CDR3 in DNA: TGTGCCAGCAGCGTTGGCAGATTAGCCCCAAGCACAGATACGCAGTATTTT.

This clonotype was recorded many times. This rearrangement joins TRBV7-8 to TRBJ2-1; D unresolved. The V and J ends lost 5 bases and 0 bases respectively, with 11 bases between them. The CDR3 runs 15 residues. Germline V gene data show CDR1 as SGHVS and CDR2 as FQNEAQ. Here the CDR3 DNA reads TGTGCCAGCAGCGCTCCGGGTAGCTCCTACAATGAGCAGTTCTTC. Translated, it gives CASSAPGSSYNEQFF. Supplemented by reference TRBV7-8 and TRBJ2-1, the full variable domain reads GAGVSQSPRYKVAKRGQDVALRCDPISGHVSLFWYQQALGQGPEFLTYFQNEAQLDKSGLPSDRFFAERPEGSVSTLKIQRTQQEDSAVYLCASSAPGSSYNEQFFGPGTRLTVL.

This clonotype was recorded a few times. CDR3 DNA sequence: TGTGCCTCCCAGAGGGGGGAAGGGGCACAATATGAGCAGTTCTTC. Translated: CASQRGEGAQYEQFF. The chain links TRBV7-8 to TRBJ2-1, with D tentatively TRBD1 or TRBD2 (6 bases each). Deletions cut 11 bases from V and 8 bases from J, with 25 bases between. Germline lookup yields CDR1 SGHVS and CDR2 FQNEAQ. The CDR3 contains 15 residues. Variable domain in full (rest from reference TRBV7-8 and TRBJ2-1): GAGVSQSPRYKVAKRGQDVALRCDPISGHVSLFWYQQALGQGPEFLTYFQNEAQLDKSGLPSDRFFAERPEGSVSTLKIQRTQQEDSAVYLCASQRGEGAQYEQFFGPGTRLTVL.

This clonotype has ten or more counts. The V call is TRBV4-2, the J call TRBJ2-1; D is uncertain. Germline lookup yields CDR1 LGHNA and CDR2 YNFKEQ. The CDR3 consists of 16 residues. Trimming left V 0 bases short and J 0 bases short, with 9 bases between. The DNA of the CDR3 is TGTGCCAGCAGCCAAGATTGGGATCGCTCCTACAATGAGCAGTTCTTC. Amino acid sequence: CASSQDWDRSYNEQFF.

This clonotype has ten or more counts. The V and J genes are TRBV4-3 and TRBJ2-6; D call uncertain. Per the germline V gene, CDR1 is LGHNA and CDR2 is YSLEER. The CDR3 totals 15 residues. The V and J ends lost 1 base and 4 bases respectively, with 8 bases between them. The DNA for the CDR3 is TGCGCCAGCAGCCAAGGCCCCGAGGGGGCCAACGTCCTGACTTTC. Residues: CASSQGPEGANVLTF.

This clonotype occurred many times. The chain is built from TRBV5-1 and TRBJ2-7; TRBD2 matches 11 bases. Trimming cost V 4 bases and J 2 bases; bases outside gene matches: 2. Per germline, CDR1 SGHRS and CDR2 YFSETQ. The CDR3 is 14 amino acids. The CDR3 reads CASSPTSGAYEQYF. CDR3 nucleotide sequence: TGCGCCAGCAGCCCGACTAGCGGGGCCTACGAGCAGTACTTC.

The table lists this clonotype with a few counts. The rearrangement uses TRBV15 and TRBJ1-3; 9 nucleotides agree with TRBD1. The CDR3 sequence is 16 residues long. CDR1 is LNHNV and CDR2 is YYDKDF in the germline V gene (reference sequence). J gave up 3 bases and V 6 bases, and 9 bases lay outside the gene matches. CDR3 region: CATRAAGTGIGNTIYF. CDR3 sequence (DNA): TGTGCCACCAGGGCCGCCGGGACAGGGATTGGAAACACCATATATTTT.

In this sample, this clonotype turned up many times. The chain combines TRBV11-2 with TRBJ1-1, with D possibly TRBD1 on 6 matching bases. This CDR3 has 14 amino acids. The germline CDR1 and CDR2 sequences are SGHAT and FQNNGV. Trimming took 5 bases from V and 3 from J, leaving 13 bases between them. The CDR3 reads CASSPGQPYTEAFF. The CDR3 DNA sequence: TGTGCCAGCAGCCCCGGACAGCCCTACACTGAAGCTTTCTTT. Drawing the rest from reference TRBV11-2 and TRBJ1-1, the complete variable domain is EAGVAQSPRYKIIEKRQSVAFWCNPISGHATLYWYQQILGQGPKLLIQFQNNGVVDDSQLPKDRFSAERLKGVDSTLKIQPAKLEDSAVYLCASSPGQPYTEAFFGQGTRLTVV.

V usage is TRBV20-1 and J usage is TRBJ2-3; TRBD2 aligns across 9 bases. The CDR3 length is 15 residues. The germline CDR1 and CDR2 sequences are DFQATT and SNEGSKA (reference sequence). The ends lost 4 bases at V and 4 bases at J; junction bases unmatched: 9. The CDR3 reads CSATLAGVSADTQYF. Here the CDR3 DNA reads TGCAGTGCTACCTTAGCGGGGGTTAGTGCAGATACGCAGTATTTT.

The chain is built from TRBV7-9 and TRBJ2-7; TRBD2 agrees at 7 bases. From germline, CDR1 is SEHNR and CDR2 FQNEAQ (reference sequence). The CDR3 contains 11 residues. Trimming took 3 bases from V and 9 from J; bases not matched to a gene: 2. The CDR3 bases are TGTGCCAGCAGCTTGTCGGGAGGGCAGTACTTC. Protein: CASSLSGGQYF.

The rearrangement joins TRBV7-3 to TRBJ1-4; D remains ambiguous. The CDR3 totals 15 residues. Germline assignment: CDR1 SGHTA and CDR2 FQGTGA. V was clipped by 9 bases and J by 3 bases, with 17 bases between them. The CDR3 here is CARALETASNEKLFF. DNA of the CDR3: TGTGCCAGAGCACTGGAAACAGCTTCTAATGAAAAACTGTTTTTT.

This clonotype was detected many times. J is TRBJ2-7 and V is TRBV29-1, with 11 bases that match TRBD1. CDR1 is SQVTM, CDR2 ANQGSEA, per germline. The CDR3 covers 13 residues. Losses at the gene ends were 5 bases for V and 5 bases for J; bases not matched to a gene: 5. CDR3 protein: CSVRGQGGDEQYF. Written as DNA, the CDR3 is TGCAGCGTTAGGGGACAGGGGGGCGACGAGCAGTACTTC.

The V call is TRBV7-2, the J call TRBJ2-1, with D unresolved. Germline V gene sequence: CDR1 SGHTA, CDR2 FQGNSA. V was cut by 2 bases and J by 5 bases, with 7 bases left in between. The CDR3 consists of 13 residues. DNA of the CDR3: TGTGCCAGCAGCTTAACGACCAACAATGAGCAGTTCTTC. Its protein is CASSLTTNNEQFF.

This chain links TRBV20-1 with TRBJ1-6; 8 bases line up with TRBD1. The germline V gene encodes CDR1 DFQATT and CDR2 SNEGSKA (reference sequence). This CDR3 is built from 14 residues. V shed 5 bases, J shed 7 bases, and the junction held 7 bases outside the gene matches. The CDR3 nucleotides read TGCAGTGCTGGAAGACAGGGGAGGAATTCACCCCTCCACTTT. Amino acids: CSAGRQGRNSPLHF.

The table lists this clonotype with many counts. This chain links TRBV28 with TRBJ2-1; D not certain. This CDR3 contains 15 residues. V gave up 4 bases and J gave up 6 bases, with 16 bases separating them. Germline-derived CDR1 and CDR2 are MDHEN and SYDVKM. The DNA of the CDR3 is TGTGCCAGCAGTTCCTACTATGTGTCGGTCAATGAGCAGTTCTTC. This encodes CASSSYYVSVNEQFF.

In this sample, this clonotype turned up many times. The rearrangement uses TRBV9 and TRBJ1-2; a possible D gene is TRBD1 (6 bases). The V end lost 0 bases, the J end lost 4 bases, and 7 bases lay between the germline ends. The CDR3 length is 13 residues. Germline values: CDR1 SGDLS, CDR2 YYNGEE. CDR3 sequence reads: CASSVVDSYGYTF. In DNA form, the CDR3 reads TGTGCCAGCAGCGTAGTGGACAGCTATGGCTACACCTTC.

Ten or more counts support this clonotype. The rearrangement uses TRBV12-3 or TRBV12-4 and TRBJ2-1; D gene ambiguous. The CDR3 loop spans 12 amino acids. V was pared by 5 bases and J by 6 bases, with 8 bases between. CDR3 protein: CASSEEANEQFF. The CDR3 DNA sequence: TGTGCCAGCAGTGAGGAAGCCAATGAGCAGTTCTTC.

The J gene is TRBJ2-4, the V gene TRBV2; 7 bases fit TRBD2. CDR1 SNHLY and CDR2 FYNNEI come from the germline V gene. V shed 4 bases, J shed 4 bases, and the junction held 10 bases outside the gene matches. This CDR3 comprises 16 residues. The CDR3 nucleotides read TGTGCCAGCAGTGCTGGGTCTGGGCGGGGGAAAAACATTCAGTACTTC. This encodes CASSAGSGRGKNIQYF.